This T cell receptor beta chain is from a study of blood T cells in healthy people across ages. Study results and limitations: Among long-lived donors, naive CD4+ cells were more numerous and diversity higher than in aged donors.

This CDR3 comprises 14 residues. The V gene's germline CDR1 is DFQATT and CDR2 SNEGSKA (reference sequence). Trimming cost V 0 bases and J 3 bases, with 9 bases left between them. The donors, aged roughly 6 to 90, were healthy Caucasians from Russia. A sample-barcoded 5' primer and a J-beta primer mix were used in a second PCR of roughly 6 to 11 cycles. The authors tagged each cDNA molecule using a template-switch adaptor with 12 random nucleotides. In TCRdb, the 5' RACE reads were re-called with MiXCR into one record per CDR3 protein. The sample lists some 1.6 million distinct CDR3 sequences, roughly 32% occurring once. This clonotype has a count of ten or more. The antigen remains unidentified.

Sequencing input: blood. The chain carries TRBV20-1 and TRBJ2-1, with D hard to call. This clonotype was sampled from a woman younger than 45 in good health. CDR3 sequence reads: CSARDRAVYNEQFF. The CDR3 region has the DNA TGCAGTGCTAGAGATCGGGCTGTCTACAATGAGCAGTTCTTC.